A single sample gave rise to the 9 T cell receptor beta chains below, sequenced in a study of early stage breast cancer tumors. Only in-frame clones appear in the TCRdb table, and some are missing; sequencing was by immunoSEQ multiplex PCR. This table has around 25,000 clones, around 70% appearing once. Sequencing was done on a sample of breast tumor tissue. These TCRs come from a person aged 55 to 70 with breast cancer.

The chain couples TRBV9 to TRBJ2-1, with a weak D call TRBD1 (6 bases). This CDR3 is 17 amino acids long. Between the trimmed V and J ends, which lost 4 bases and 5 bases, there was a span of 22 bases. Germline V gene lookup returns CDR1 SGDLS and CDR2 YYNGEE. The CDR3 bases are TGTGCCAGCAGCTATAATCCAGGGGTGACCCTCCACAATGAGCAGTTCTTC. Translation gives CASSYNPGVTLHNEQFF.

The chain is built from TRBV7-9 and TRBJ2-5; 11 nucleotides line up with TRBD1. Germline V lookup: CDR1 SEHNR, CDR2 FQNEAQ (reference sequence). CDR3 length: 17 amino acids. Trimming cost V 3 bases and J 6 bases; bases outside gene matches: 12. The CDR3 sequence: CASSLGTWTGGLQTQYF. The CDR3 DNA sequence: TGTGCCAGCAGCTTGGGTACGTGGACAGGGGGCCTTCAGACCCAGTACTTC.

This sequence joins TRBV2 and TRBJ2-1; TRBD2 agrees at 7 bases. Germline lookup yields CDR1 SNHLY and CDR2 FYNNEI. The CDR3 has 16 amino acids. The J segment lost 5 bases and the V segment lost 4 bases, leaving 11 bases of the junction unmatched. The CDR3 reads CASSATGTKRNNEQFF. CDR3 bases: TGTGCCAGCAGTGCTACCGGGACTAAAAGAAACAATGAGCAGTTCTTC. The full variable domain, completed using reference TRBV2 and TRBJ2-1, is EPEVTQTPSHQVTQMGQEVILRCVPISNHLYFYWYRQILGQKVEFLVSFYNNEISEKSEIFDDQFSVERPDGSNFTLKIRSTKLEDSAMYFCASSATGTKRNNEQFFGPGTRLTVL.

J is TRBJ2-3 and V is TRBV7-9; 7 nucleotides match TRBD2. The CDR3 length is 19 residues. Germline loops: CDR1 SEHNR, CDR2 FQNEAQ (reference sequence). J was trimmed by 4 bases and V by 4 bases; bases with no gene match: 20. CDR3 sequence reads: CASSSLAGAGTGGPDTQYF. The CDR3, as DNA: TGTGCCAGCAGCTCCCTTGCGGGAGCAGGAACGGGAGGTCCAGATACGCAGTATTTT. The full variable domain, completed using reference TRBV7-9 and TRBJ2-3, is DTGVSQNPRHKITKRGQNVTFRCDPISEHNRLYWYRQTLGQGPEFLTYFQNEAQLEKSRLLSDRFSAERPKGSFSTLEIQRTEQGDSAMYLCASSSLAGAGTGGPDTQYFGPGTRLTVL.

This clone occurred a few times. The V call is TRBV7-2, the J call TRBJ2-5; tentatively, D is TRBD1 (6 bases). Germline loops: CDR1 SGHTA, CDR2 FQGNSA. The V and J ends lost 4 bases and 4 bases respectively, with 19 bases between them. There are 16 residues in the CDR3. The CDR3 loop is CASSSNLKRGLETQYF. DNA for the CDR3: TGTGCCAGCAGCTCTAACCTCAAGAGGGGGTTAGAGACCCAGTACTTC.

The chain employs TRBV30 and TRBJ2-1, with a tentative D call TRBD1 (6 bases). This CDR3 contains 14 residues. The germline CDR1 and CDR2 sequences are GTSNPN and SVGIG (reference sequence). Trimming cost V 2 bases and J 8 bases, with 16 bases left between them. This CDR3 reads CAWSPRGRGYEQFF. As DNA, the CDR3 is TGTGCCTGGAGTCCCCGGGGCAGGGGATATGAGCAGTTCTTC.

The chain joins TRBV28 to TRBJ1-1; possible D gene TRBD1, 6 bases. V was clipped by 7 bases and J by 4 bases, with 22 bases between them. Germline assignment: CDR1 MDHEN and CDR2 SYDVKM. The CDR3 contains 16 residues. CDR3 in DNA: TGTGCCAGCACCGAAGACCCTCGAGGGGGTCGCACTGAAGCTTTCTTT. Translation: CASTEDPRGGRTEAFF.

The chain has TRBV27 and TRBJ2-1; D is undetermined. CDR1 MNHEY and CDR2 SMNVEV come from the germline V gene (reference sequence). The V and J ends lost 0 bases and 15 bases respectively, with 18 bases between them. The CDR3 sequence is 14 residues long. The CDR3, as DNA: TGTGCCAGCAGTTTATCGTCCCTCCAACTTAATCTGTTCTTC. It encodes CASSLSSLQLNLFF.

The genes are TRBV7-9 and TRBJ2-2, with unresolved D. V lost 6 bases and J 6 bases, leaving 14 bases between the germline ends. There are 14 residues in the CDR3. Germline V gene data show CDR1 as SEHNR and CDR2 as FQNEAQ (reference sequence). The CDR3 reads CASSFLTPAGELFF. The CDR3 coding sequence is TGTGCCAGCAGTTTCCTAACCCCGGCCGGGGAGCTGTTTTTT.